The clone carrying this T cell receptor (beta chain) has a handful of counts. Antigen unknown. Unique molecular identifiers featured in each of the TCR beta cDNA libraries. TCRdb itself ran the PCR reads through MiXCR, one entry per CDR3 protein. The sample holds about 620,000 distinct CDR3 sequences; 44% are singletons and the top ten take 1.7%. The data belong to a study of post-analysis software for immune sequencing data. Overall study findings and caveats: In patients, TRBV5-6, TRBV5-1 and TRBV20-1 belonged to roughly five TRBV segments found more frequently than in controls.

V dropped 4 bases and J dropped 3; count of bases not matched to a gene: 6. This CDR3 comprises 15 residues. Germline assignment: CDR1 SGHRS and CDR2 YFSETQ. Sequenced input: blood. This chain uses TRBV5-1 with TRBJ2-7; TRBD2 aligns across 11 bases. The sequence was obtained from a girl under 18 with multiple sclerosis. The CDR3 loop reads CASSVTSGAYYEQYF. As DNA, the CDR3 is TGCGCCAGCAGCGTGACTAGCGGGGCTTACTACGAGCAGTACTTC.